This note documents a single T cell receptor beta chain sequence. V lost 6 bases and J 6 bases, leaving 8 bases between the germline ends. The germline gives CDR1 DFQATT, CDR2 SNEGSKA (reference sequence). The CDR3 totals 10 residues. Profiling relied on immunoSEQ multiplex PCR, and the TCRdb table lists in-frame clones only, not all of them. The data contain 95,000 to 100,000 clones, about 84% of them singletons. This specimen belongs to a study of blood T cell repertoires in COVID-19. Study overall: Acute-phase and convalescent COVID-19 samples originated in the United States, Italy and Spain.

This chain joins TRBV20-1 and TRBJ1-1; D uncertain. This TCR was sampled from a human donor in a cohort sampled during active COVID-19. The sample taken for sequencing was peripheral blood. The DNA for the CDR3 is TGCAGTGCACTAGAGGCTGAAGCTTTCTTT. Translated, it gives CSALEAEAFF.